The 21 T cell receptor beta chains below all came from one sample that was sequenced in a study of cytomegalovirus exposure and HLA in healthy donors. The PCR used 60 Vbeta and 13 Jbeta primers. Clones were sequenced by immunoSEQ multiplex PCR, and TCRdb holds only the in-frame ones, with some missing. The sample carries under 150,000 clones, around four fifths recorded once. Sequencing used PBMCs. These receptors all come from a boy between 2 and 15 years old in good health and CMV-seronegative.

The rearrangement joins TRBV7-8 to TRBJ2-3, with D possibly TRBD1 on 6 matching bases. The V gene lost 5 bases and the J gene lost 5 bases, with 11 bases spanning the gap. The CDR3 totals 13 residues. Germline CDR1 and CDR2: SGHVS and FQNEAQ. CDR3 region: CASSLRTVDTQYF. In DNA, the CDR3 is TGTGCCAGCAGCCTCCGGACAGTAGATACGCAGTATTTT.

The J gene is TRBJ2-5, the V gene TRBV19; TRBD2 matches 8 bases. The last part of the DNA fits TRBJ2-7 better; the J call may be wrong. Per the germline V gene, CDR1 is LNHDA and CDR2 is SQIVND (reference sequence). The CDR3 contains 16 residues. Here the CDR3 reads CASSPRAGGTSYEQYF. The CDR3 region has the DNA TGTGCCAGTAGTCCCCGGGCAGGCGGGACTAGCTACGAGCAGTACTTC.

This rearrangement joins TRBV9 to TRBJ2-5; 7 bases fit TRBD1. Germline loops: CDR1 SGDLS, CDR2 YYNGEE. Trimming took 0 bases from V and 5 from J; bases not matched to a gene: 4. The CDR3 contains 14 residues. CDR3 residues: CASSVDRGRETQYF. The CDR3 DNA is TGTGCCAGCAGCGTAGATAGGGGGCGGGAGACCCAGTACTTC. Looking up the rest from reference TRBV9 and TRBJ2-5 gives the full variable domain: DSGVTQTPKHLITATGQRVTLRCSPRSGDLSVYWYQQSLDQGLQFLIQYYNGEERAKGNILERFSAQQFPDLHSELNLSSLELGDSALYFCASSVDRGRETQYFGPGTRLLVL.

V and J are TRBV15 and TRBJ2-7; D not resolved. The CDR3 sequence is 17 residues long. V lost 0 bases and J 2 bases, leaving 17 bases between the germline ends. Germline CDR1 reads LNHNV; CDR2 reads YYDKDF (reference sequence). This CDR3 is CATSRDRFTTLTYEQYF. In nucleotides, the CDR3 is TGTGCCACCAGCAGAGACCGATTTACGACTTTGACCTACGAGCAGTACTTC.

The CDR3 protein is CASRQTYSNQPQHF. In nucleotides, the CDR3 is TGTGCCAGCAGACAGACCTATAGCAATCAGCCCCAGCATTTT. The chain is built from TRBV6-5 and TRBJ1-5; the D is unclear. This CDR3 has 14 residues. Germline V gene data show CDR1 as MNHEY and CDR2 as SVGAGI. V shed 6 bases and J shed 0 bases, with 9 bases lying between them.

The J gene is TRBJ2-5, the V gene TRBV9, with D possibly being TRBD2 (6 bases). The germline gives CDR1 SGDLS, CDR2 YYNGEE. This CDR3 comprises 15 residues. The ends were cut back, 0 bases at V and 7 bases at J, with 16 bases in the middle. CDR3: CASSVGGVSIRTQYF. For the CDR3, the DNA is TGTGCCAGCAGCGTAGGGGGGGTCTCGATTCGGACCCAGTACTTC.

The chain joins TRBV27 to TRBJ2-1, with 8 bases fitting TRBD1. CDR1 and CDR2 (germline): MNHEY, SMNVEV (reference sequence). Trimming at V came to 10 bases and at J to 0 bases, leaving 8 bases not matched to a gene. The CDR3 runs to 15 residues. The CDR3 region has the DNA TGTGCCACCAGCCGGGACAGGAGCTCCTACAATGAGCAGTTCTTC. Its protein is CATSRDRSSYNEQFF.

A few counts support this clone. The rearrangement links TRBV5-4 to TRBJ2-1, with 9 bases aligning to TRBD2. Trimming at V came to 0 bases and at J to 2 bases, leaving 3 bases not matched to a gene. The CDR3 sequence is 16 residues long. Per germline, CDR1 SGHNT and CDR2 YYREEE (reference sequence). The CDR3 DNA is TGTGCCAGCAGCTTGGACTTAGCGGGAGCCTACAATGAGCAGTTCTTC. Protein: CASSLDLAGAYNEQFF.

Worth noting for this clone: This same CDR3 is encoded by further DNA sequences in the sample. The V call is TRBV6-4, the J call TRBJ2-1; 14 bases align to TRBD2. V lost 4 bases to trimming and J lost 4 bases; unmatched junction nucleotides: 0. Looked up from germline, CDR1 is MRHNA and CDR2 is SNTAGT. The CDR3 has 15 residues. The CDR3 loop is CASSGLAGGYNEQFF. The CDR3 DNA reads as TGTGCCAGCAGTGGACTAGCGGGGGGGTACAATGAGCAGTTCTTC.

The rearrangement joins TRBV5-6 to TRBJ2-1, with D uncertain. CDR1 SGHDT and CDR2 YYEEEE come from the germline V gene. CDR3 length equals 15 residues. With 5 bases removed from V and 9 bases from J, the gap between germline ends came to 21 bases. The CDR3 region has the DNA TGTGCCAGCAGTGTACATGCCCCAGGATTTGGTGAGCAGTTCTTC. Translating gives CASSVHAPGFGEQFF.

The J gene is TRBJ2-1, the V gene TRBV11-3; possible D gene TRBD2, 5 bases. The CDR3 covers 17 residues. From germline, CDR1 is SGHNT and CDR2 YENEEA. The V end was cut by 1 base, the J end by 6 bases, with 19 bases between. The DNA for the CDR3 is TGTGCCAGCAGCTTAGCGGACGGGCCGGGGTTGGGCAATGAGCAGTTCTTC. Translated, it gives CASSLADGPGLGNEQFF.

The V and J genes are TRBV28 and TRBJ2-7, with 12 bases matching TRBD1. Germline CDR1 and CDR2: MDHEN and SYDVKM. With 11 bases clipped from V and 2 bases from J, the junction kept 16 bases outside the gene matches. The CDR3 length is 17 residues. The CDR3 protein is CASNPGQGAPWPYEQYF. The CDR3 DNA follows: TGTGCCTCGAACCCGGGACAGGGGGCGCCTTGGCCCTACGAGCAGTACTTC.

V and J are TRBV5-1 and TRBJ2-5; 10 bases line up with TRBD2. This CDR3 contains 19 residues. Germline loops: CDR1 SGHRS, CDR2 YFSETQ. V shed 3 bases, J shed 2 bases, and the junction held 16 bases outside the gene matches. CDR3 coding DNA: TGCGCCAGCAGCTCCTACTTGGGCTCTAGCGGGGGTTTACAAGAGACCCAGTACTTC. Translated: CASSSYLGSSGGLQETQYF.

The chain recombines TRBV28 with TRBJ2-1; 13 nucleotides match TRBD2. Trimming at V came to 4 bases and at J to 1 base, leaving 13 bases not matched to a gene. From germline, CDR1 is MDHEN and CDR2 SYDVKM. The CDR3 is 20 amino acids. The CDR3 spells CASSSGPGLAGVQSYNEQFF. The CDR3 region has the DNA TGTGCCAGCAGTTCGGGCCCCGGACTAGCGGGAGTCCAATCCTACAATGAGCAGTTCTTC.

The J gene is TRBJ2-7, the V gene TRBV20-1; no definite D call. There are 11 residues in the CDR3. Germline lookup yields CDR1 DFQATT and CDR2 SNEGSKA (reference sequence). V was shortened by 3 bases and J by 4 bases, with 7 bases between the two germline ends. The chain's CDR3 is CSASPLYEQYF. CDR3 coding DNA: TGCAGTGCTAGTCCTCTGTACGAGCAGTACTTC.

The V call is TRBV12-1, the J call TRBJ2-7; the D call TRBD1 from the table was never checked on the DNA. TRBV12-1 is a pseudogene. CDR3 length: 16 residues. The CDR3, as DNA: TGTGCCAGCAGCTCCGGCCGGACAGGGTTTTTCTACGAGCAGTACTTC. Translation: CASSSGRTGFFYEQYF.

V usage is TRBV21-1 and J usage is TRBJ1-5; the D call of TRBD1 is as the table states it, not checked on the DNA. TRBV21-1 is listed as a pseudogene. The CDR3 is 17 residues long. The CDR3 DNA follows: TGTGCCAGCAGCAAAGGGGACAGCTATTATAGCAATCAGCCCCAGCATTTT. Residues: CASSKGDSYYSNQPQHF.

The chain is built from TRBV29-1 and TRBJ2-4; D possibly corresponds to TRBD2 (7 bases). Trimming left V 5 bases short and J 0 bases short, with 14 bases between. The CDR3 loop spans 15 amino acids. The germline V gene encodes CDR1 SQVTM and CDR2 ANQGSEA. The DNA for the CDR3 is TGCAGCGTTAGGGGGGGCCTGGGAGCCAAAAACATTCAGTACTTC. Amino acid sequence: CSVRGGLGAKNIQYF. The full variable domain, with the rest looked up from reference TRBV29-1 and TRBJ2-4, is SAVISQKPSRDICQRGTSLTIQCQVDSQVTMMFWYRQQPGQSLTLIATANQGSEATYESGFVIDKFPISRPNLTFSTLTVSNMSPEDSSIYLCSVRGGLGAKNIQYFGAGTRLSVL.

This clone turned up a few times. This chain joins TRBV7-9 and TRBJ1-2, with no clear D. The V end was cut by 3 bases, the J end by 6 bases, with 8 bases between. The CDR3 length is 12 residues. Per germline, CDR1 SEHNR and CDR2 FQNEAQ (reference sequence). The CDR3 DNA is TGTGCCAGCAGCTTCTCGCGTCATGGCTACACCTTC. Amino acid sequence: CASSFSRHGYTF.

This clone was detected only once. V and J are TRBV2 and TRBJ1-2; 10 bases are shared with TRBD1. The trim removed 6 bases at V and 4 bases at J, leaving 5 bases unmatched. The germline V gene encodes CDR1 SNHLY and CDR2 FYNNEI. This CDR3 is built from 14 residues. CDR3 sequence reads: CASSPDRGAYGYTF. Here the CDR3 DNA reads TGTGCCAGCAGCCCGGACAGGGGGGCCTATGGCTACACCTTC.

This chain joins TRBV5-6 and TRBJ2-1; 8 bases fit TRBD2. The CDR3 totals 15 residues. V dropped 0 bases and J dropped 8; count of bases not matched to a gene: 7. From germline, CDR1 is SGHDT and CDR2 YYEEEE. This CDR3 is CASSLVGGGMDEQFF. The CDR3 bases are TGTGCCAGCAGCTTGGTAGGCGGGGGGATGGATGAGCAGTTCTTC.